Following are 3 T cell receptor beta chains from one sample sequenced in a study of blood T cells in healthy people across ages. Using a J-beta primer mix together with a sample-barcoded 5' primer, a second PCR was run for roughly 7 to 12 cycles. TCRdb reprocessed the 5' RACE reads with MiXCR, giving one entry per CDR3 protein. The sample lists about 580,000 distinct CDR3 sequences, around half occurring once. Sequenced input: blood. These receptors all stem from a man older than 75 in good health.

Only a few counts were recorded for this clonotype. This rearrangement joins TRBV12-3 or TRBV12-4 to TRBJ2-6, with 7 bases matching TRBD1. With V trimmed by 7 bases and J by 0 bases, 9 bases remained unmatched. This CDR3 is 17 amino acids long. This CDR3 is CASTAGTVISGANVLTF. Written as DNA, the CDR3 is TGTGCCAGCACCGCCGGGACAGTCATCTCTGGGGCCAACGTCCTGACTTTC.

This chain connects TRBV7-9 to TRBJ1-2; maybe TRBD1 (5 bases). Between the trimmed V and J ends, which lost 5 bases and 3 bases, there was a span of 13 bases. The CDR3 covers 14 residues. CDR1 is SEHNR and CDR2 is FQNEAQ in the germline V gene (reference sequence). The CDR3: CASSLGQGHYGYTF. CDR3 sequence (DNA): TGTGCCAGCAGCCTCGGGCAGGGTCACTATGGCTACACCTTC.

This chain uses TRBV6-5 with TRBJ2-1; D might be TRBD1 (5 bases). Germline CDR1 and CDR2: MNHEY and SVGAGI. V shed 2 bases and J shed 2 bases, with 16 bases lying between them. The CDR3 runs 17 residues. The DNA for the CDR3 is TGTGCCAGCAGTTACCAAACAGGCTTAGGGGCCTACAATGAGCAGTTCTTC. It specifies CASSYQTGLGAYNEQFF.